A selection of T cell receptor beta chains follows, all from one sample in a study of cytomegalovirus exposure and HLA in healthy donors. Libraries were prepared by immunoSEQ multiplex PCR; TCRdb keeps only in-frame clonotypes and omits some of them. The sample yields some 200,000 clones, 60% to 80% seen once. The sequenced sample consisted of PBMCs. The source is a man in his late teens or twenties in good health and CMV-seronegative. The CDR3 runs from the conserved cysteine through the conserved F or W. The D gene is left open where the match is weak. Clone sizes are given selectively: once, few, many, or a class where the clone is expanded.

d_call clone_size j_call v_call cdr3_nt cdr3_aa
TRBD2 - TRBJ2-5 TRBV13 TGTGCCAGCAGCTCCGGACTAGCGGGGCCTCAAGAGACCCAGTACTTC CASSSGLAGPQETQYF
TRBD1 - TRBJ1-1 TRBV11-3 TGTGCCAGCAGCTTCACAGGGGGGGGAACTGAAGCTTTCTTT CASSFTGGGTEAFF
TRBD2 once TRBJ2-7 TRBV6-5 TGTGCCAGCAGGGGACTAGCGGGAGTCAGTGAGCAGTACTTC CASRGLAGVSEQYF
- - TRBJ2-3 TRBV27 TGTGCCAGCAGTTTTCTGCCCGAGCCCACAGATACGCAGTATTTT CASSFLPEPTDTQYF
- few TRBJ2-5 TRBV6-1 TGTGCCAGCAGATCTACAGGAATCCAAGAGACCCAGTACTTC CASRSTGIQETQYF
- - TRBJ1-1 TRBV9 TGTGCCAGCAGCGTAGGGGCGACCCAGGGCACTGAAGCTTTCTTT CASSVGATQGTEAFF
- few TRBJ1-1 TRBV7-9 TGTGCCAGCAGCACCTCGGCGGCGGGGGAAAGGAACACTGAAGCTTTCTTT CASSTSAAGERNTEAFF
- - TRBJ2-5 TRBV18 TGTGCCAGCTCACCAGACAGGCAAGAGACCCAGTACTTC CASSPDRQETQYF
TRBD2 - TRBJ2-1 TRBV25-1 TGTGCCAGCAGTGATAGTACTAGCGGATACAATGAGCAGTTCTTC CASSDSTSGYNEQFF
TRBD2 - TRBJ2-3 TRBV7-2 TGTGCCAGCAGCTTAGTCGGGGAAGCGGGAGGGTGGGCAGATACGCAGTATTTT CASSLVGEAGGWADTQYF
TRBD2 - TRBJ2-3 TRBV30 TGTGCCTGGAGCGGACTAGCGGGGGGCACAGATACGCAGTATTTT CAWSGLAGGTDTQYF
TRBD2 few TRBJ2-1 TRBV5-4 TGTGCCAGCAGCTCGGGACTAGCGGGGGCCGGTGGGGATGAGCAGTTCTTC CASSSGLAGAGGDEQFF
- - TRBJ2-1 TRBV30 TGTGCCTGGAGTCTAACCAAGGGAGCCTACAATGAGCAGTTCTTC CAWSLTKGAYNEQFF
- - TRBJ1-4 TRBV7-9 TGTGCCAGCAGCTCAGCAGCTGCAACTAATGAAAAACTGTTTTTT CASSSAAATNEKLFF
- - TRBJ2-4 TRBV7-8 TGTGCCAGCAGCCCCACCGCGGGTAAAAACATTCAGTACTTC CASSPTAGKNIQYF
- - TRBJ1-1 TRBV19 TGTGCCAGTAGTATCCCCCGGGGACTTGAAGCTTTCTTT CASSIPRGLEAFF
TRBD1 - TRBJ2-1 TRBV30 TGTGCCTGGACCATCACAGGGGGCAACCACAATGAGCAGTTCTTC CAWTITGGNHNEQFF
- - TRBJ2-1 TRBV11-2 TGTGCCAGCAGCTTAGGGCTGGATGAGCAGTTCTTC CASSLGLDEQFF
TRBD1 - TRBJ2-1 TRBV30 TGTGCCTGGAGTCAATATTACCGGGACAGCCCCAATGAGCAGTTCTTC CAWSQYYRDSPNEQFF
TRBD2 few TRBJ2-2 TRBV6-4 TGTGCCAGCAGTGACTCATCGGGAGGGGACACCGGGGAGCTGTTTTTT CASSDSSGGDTGELFF
- - TRBJ1-4 TRBV12-5 TGTGCTAGTGGTTCTCAACCGACAGGTCGCGAAAAACTGTTTTTT CASGSQPTGREKLFF
TRBD1 - TRBJ2-5 TRBV27 TGTGCCAGCAGTTTAACCCGGGACAGGCAAGAGACCCAGTACTTC CASSLTRDRQETQYF
- - TRBJ1-1 TRBV28 TGTGCCAGCAGGAAGGGAGGGGACACTGAAGCTTTCTTT CASRKGGDTEAFF
- - TRBJ2-4 TRBV5-1 TGCGCCAGCAGCTTGGGGGCAGGGGCCGCCAAAAACATTCAGTACTTC CASSLGAGAAKNIQYF